The TCR beta chain under discussion was sequenced for a study of neurological immune-mediated disorders. Study-wide points: According to phylogenetic grouping, one related-CDR3 cluster, a possible signature, contained the repertoires of 18 of 34 multiple sclerosis patients.

Many counts were recorded for this clonotype. Its antigen is undetermined. This CDR3 region has 15 residues. V was pared by 1 base and J by 2 bases, with 3 bases of the junction left unmatched. The germline V gene has CDR1 SNHLY and CDR2 FYNNEI. 5'RACE with 10-nucleotide random UMIs generated the cDNA. TCRdb reanalysed the 5' RACE reads using MiXCR and keeps one entry per CDR3 protein. The table has about 46,000 distinct CDR3 sequences, 1.9% seen once. This clonotype originated in a middle-aged woman with multiple sclerosis. The sequenced sample was PBMCs. The V and J genes are TRBV2 and TRBJ1-2; 8 bases align to TRBD1. The CDR3 coding sequence is TGTGCCAGCAGTGAAGTGGCAGGGGGCAACTATGGCTACACCTTC. Translating it yields CASSEVAGGNYGYTF. Supplemented by reference TRBV2 and TRBJ1-2, the full variable domain reads EPEVTQTPSHQVTQMGQEVILRCVPISNHLYFYWYRQILGQKVEFLVSFYNNEISEKSEIFDDQFSVERPDGSNFTLKIRSTKLEDSAMYFCASSEVAGGNYGYTFGSGTRLTVV.